Listed below are T cell receptor beta chains from one sample, sequenced in a study of T-cell reconstitution after alpha-beta-depleted transplantation in children. TCRdb reanalysed the PCR reads using MiXCR and keeps one entry per CDR3 protein. The sample contains 300,000 to 400,000 distinct CDR3 sequences, 10% to 15% of which appear only once. The source was PBMCs, collected from the stem cell graft. The source of these receptors is a human donor who donated a stem cell graft to a child with Fanconi anemia. CDR3s include the opening cysteine and the closing phenylalanine or tryptophan. D genes are given only for firm matches. Size is omitted from some rows. Given values are once, few, many or a class for expanded clones.

d_call	cdr3_length	j_call	v_call	clone_size	cdr3_aa	cdr3_nt
NA	13	TRBJ2-6	TRBV10-3	many	CAISRPGANVLTF	TGTGCCATCAGTCGACCTGGGGCCAACGTCCTGACTTTC
NA	14	TRBJ2-1	TRBV29-1	few	CSVVRGGALNEQFF	TGCAGCGTTGTTCGCGGGGGCGCCTTGAATGAGCAGTTCTTC
NA	13	TRBJ2-5	TRBV3-1	NA	CASSQGTLGTQYF	TGTGCCAGCAGCCAAGGGACGTTGGGGACCCAGTACTTC
NA	14	TRBJ2-7	TRBV27	few	CASMGGLSSYEQYF	TGTGCCAGCATGGGGGGGCTTTCCTCCTACGAGCAGTACTTC
TRBD1	14	TRBJ1-4	TRBV3-1	NA	CATSTKGAGEKLFF	TGTGCCACCTCGACTAAGGGGGCGGGTGAAAAACTGTTTTTT
NA	13	TRBJ2-4	TRBV29-1	NA	CSVEPLAKNIQYF	TGCAGCGTTGAACCATTAGCCAAAAACATTCAGTACTTC
TRBD1	15	TRBJ1-5	TRBV5-1	NA	CASSRTGVSNQPQHF	TGCGCCAGCAGCCGGACAGGAGTGAGCAATCAGCCCCAGCATTTT
NA	16	TRBJ2-3	TRBV2	NA	CASSETGIGRTDTQYF	TGTGCCAGCAGTGAAACCGGGATCGGGCGCACAGATACGCAGTATTTT
NA	16	TRBJ1-1	TRBV5-1	NA	CASSPGWGQGNTEAFF	TGCGCCAGCAGCCCCGGCTGGGGGCAGGGGAACACTGAAGCTTTCTTT
TRBD1	16	TRBJ2-4	TRBV30	few	CAWSVPKTGGKDIQYF	TGTGCCTGGAGTGTCCCGAAGACAGGGGGCAAAGACATTCAGTACTTC
TRBD2	15	TRBJ2-7	TRBV10-3	NA	CAIGTSGALGHEQYF	TGTGCCATCGGGACTAGCGGGGCCCTGGGTCACGAGCAGTACTTC
NA	15	TRBJ1-2	TRBV6-1	NA	CASSPGVGGIYGYTF	TGTGCCAGCTCCCCTGGGGTGGGAGGCATCTATGGCTACACCTTC
NA	14	TRBJ2-7	TRBV7-8	NA	CASSLDREDYEQYF	TGTGCCAGCAGCTTAGACAGGGAAGACTACGAGCAGTACTTC
NA	16	TRBJ2-1	TRBV12-3/TRBV12-4	NA	CASSRSRDRALNEQFF	TGTGCCAGCAGCCGATCCAGGGACCGAGCATTAAATGAGCAGTTCTTC
NA	16	TRBJ2-1	TRBV15	many	CATSRLNSEIYNEQFF	TGTGCCACCAGCAGACTAAACAGCGAAATATACAATGAGCAGTTCTTC
NA	15	TRBJ2-4	TRBV6-5	NA	CASSYDRRSRNIQYF	TGTGCCAGCAGTTATGATAGGCGGTCCCGAAACATTCAGTACTTC
TRBD1	18	TRBJ2-6	TRBV5-1	NA	CASSWPTGQGAGANVLTF	TGCGCCAGCAGCTGGCCAACGGGACAGGGGGCTGGGGCCAACGTCCTGACTTTC